The present T cell receptor (beta chain) was sequenced within a study of tissue T cells after allogeneic stem cell transplantation. Documented time point: mouse harvest day 7 after allogeneic transplant. Tail vein injection delivered 10^7 T-cell-depleted bone marrow cells and 10^6 splenic CD5+ T cells. The assay was immunoSEQ multiplex PCR, and TCRdb's table has in-frame clones only and misses some. The sample comprises about 9,300 clones, about 47% of which are singletons, and about 7.1% rests with the top ten. Details on this clone: Germline and genes here are mouse.

Sample: gut tissue. The clonotype comes from a female BALB/c mouse given C57BL/6 T cells with graft-versus-host disease after an allogeneic hematopoietic cell transplant.

This chain's CDR3 is CASSQDSGNTLYF. Incomplete CDR3 DNA: TGTGCCAGCAGTCAGGATTCTGGAAATACGCTCTAT. The rearrangement links TRBV26 to TRBJ1-3; the D is unclear. The sequenced fragment ends 1 residue before the CDR3 boundary, so the rest is inferred from the germline J gene. V lost 4 bases to trimming and J lost 0 bases, with 4 bases between them. Germline V gene lookup returns CDR1 KGHPV and CDR2 FQNQEV (reference sequence). The CDR3 covers 13 residues. Together with reference TRBV26 and TRBJ1-3, the CDR3 gives the full variable domain: NSKVIQTPRYLVKGQGQKAKMRCIPEKGHPVVFWYQQNKNNEFKFLINFQNQEVLQQIDMTEKRFSAECPSNSPCSLEIQSSEAGDSALYLCASSQDSGNTLYFGEGSRLIVV.